This T cell receptor beta chain was identified in a study of T cells after yellow fever vaccination. Germline V gene data show CDR1 as MNHEY and CDR2 as SVGAGI. CDR3 length: 17 residues. The V and J ends lost 8 bases and 1 base respectively, with 22 bases between them. UMIs were added to TCR cDNA along with a universal primer site when it was made by 5'RACE template switching. TCRdb re-derived calls from the 5' RACE reads in MiXCR, one entry per CDR3 protein. The data contain 150,000 to 200,000 distinct CDR3 sequences, approximately 9.9% of them singletons. This receptor was identified in a man aged 18 to 29 who received the YFV17D yellow fever vaccine. Here the sequenced sample was CD8+ T cells sorted from PBMCs, taken 45 days after the yellow fever booster vaccination. This chain links TRBV6-5 with TRBJ2-3; tentatively, D is TRBD2 (5 bases). The CDR3 DNA is TGTGCCAGCCGGAAAAGGCTGATCCGGGGAGGCACAGATACGCAGTATTTT. This gives the protein CASRKRLIRGGTDTQYF.